The rows below give T cell receptor beta chains drawn from one sample of a study of T-cell memory formation after mild COVID-19. TCRdb passed the 5' RACE reads through MiXCR, listing each CDR3 protein once. The sample shows 35,000 to 50,000 distinct CDR3 sequences, less than 8% of them seen only once. The sequenced sample consisted of PBMCs or a T cell subset sorted from them (not recorded which). These receptors were taken from an adult who had mild COVID-19 (a few samples of this study predate the infection). Cell type and time point are not known. Both conserved end residues are part of each CDR3. A D gene is named only where the DNA matches it firmly. Not all rows give a size; the values are once, few, many and, for expanded clones, a class.

few,TRBV5-4,TRBJ2-1,NA,TGTGCCAGCAGCACCGGCCGGGTCAATGAGCAGTTCTTC,CASSTGRVNEQFF
many,TRBV18,TRBJ2-7,TRBD1,TGTGCCAGCTCAGAACAGGGGCGCCGAACTGAGCAGTACTTC,CASSEQGRRTEQYF
few,TRBV7-2,TRBJ2-3,NA,TGTGCCAGCAGCCTAAGCCAGGCTGCGCAGTATTTT,CASSLSQAAQYF
few,TRBV7-9,TRBJ2-2,NA,TGTGCCAGCAGCACAGGGTCGAGGGACACCGGGGAGCTGTTTTTT,CASSTGSRDTGELFF
NA,TRBV5-4,TRBJ2-5,NA,TGTGCCAGCAGCTCGGGGGGCGCATCTGAAGAGACCCAGTACTTC,CASSSGGASEETQYF
NA,TRBV6-6,TRBJ2-1,TRBD1,TGTGCCAGCAGCCCGGGACAGGGAACGTACAATGAGCAGTTCTTC,CASSPGQGTYNEQFF
NA,TRBV25-1,TRBJ1-2,NA,TGTGCCAGCAGTGAAGAGGACGGTCACTATGGCTACACCTTC,CASSEEDGHYGYTF
NA,TRBV2,TRBJ1-4,NA,TGTGCCAGCAGGGGGGCGGCTAATGAAAAACTGTTTTTT,CASRGAANEKLFF
few,TRBV7-8,TRBJ1-1,NA,TGTGCCAGCAGCTTACAGGGACCCCCCTTGTTGAACACTGAAGCTTTCTTT,CASSLQGPPLLNTEAFF
NA,TRBV20-1,TRBJ2-7,TRBD2,TGCAGTGCTAGTCCAACTAGCGATCCCTCCTACGAGCAGTACTTC,CSASPTSDPSYEQYF
many,TRBV6-2/TRBV6-3,TRBJ2-1,TRBD2,TGTGCCAGCAGCTACCCTCAGCGGGAGCCTCGTAATGAGCAGTTCTTC,CASSYPQREPRNEQFF
many,TRBV27,TRBJ2-3,NA,TGTGCCAGCAGGGGGGGTTTGGGAACAGATACGCAGTATTTT,CASRGGLGTDTQYF
NA,TRBV10-3,TRBJ2-5,TRBD1,TGTGCCATCAGTGAGGGACAGGGGGTAAAGGAGACCCAGTACTTC,CAISEGQGVKETQYF
many,TRBV4-2,TRBJ2-6,NA,TGTGCCAGCAGCCAATTGTCTCTTGGGGGGCAGATCTCTGGGGCCAACGTCCTGACTTTC,CASSQLSLGGQISGANVLTF
few,TRBV5-1,TRBJ1-1,NA,TGCGCCAGCAGCTTCTCAGGACGGACGAACACTGAAGCTTTCTTT,CASSFSGRTNTEAFF
few,TRBV6-1,TRBJ2-5,TRBD1,TGTGCCAGCAGTGGCTGGACAGGGTTAGAGACCCAGTACTTC,CASSGWTGLETQYF
NA,TRBV5-5,TRBJ1-5,TRBD1,TGTGCCAGCAGTACCGGGACAGGGGGTGGTGTCCATCCCCAGCATTTT,CASSTGTGGGVHPQHF
many,TRBV7-3,TRBJ1-5,NA,TGTGCCAGCAGCCTAACAGCAGTCGAGCCCCAGCATTTT,CASSLTAVEPQHF
many,TRBV5-1,TRBJ2-2,NA,TGCGCCAGCAGCTTGGGGAACACCGGGGAGCTGTTTTTT,CASSLGNTGELFF
NA,TRBV5-6,TRBJ2-3,NA,TGTGCCAGCAGATTCGTGACCGGGGATACGCAGTATTTT,CASRFVTGDTQYF
many,TRBV5-1,TRBJ2-1,TRBD2,TGCGCCAGCAGCTTGGACAGACTAGCGGGCGATGAGCAGTTCTTC,CASSLDRLAGDEQFF
few,TRBV15,TRBJ2-7,NA,TGTGCCACCAGCAGAGATCCAGGGCTCGAGCAGTACTTC,CATSRDPGLEQYF
few,TRBV6-5,TRBJ1-4,TRBD1,TGTGCCAGCAGTTCGACAGGGGGAAGGAATGAAAAACTGTTTTTT,CASSSTGGRNEKLFF
few,TRBV12-3/TRBV12-4,TRBJ1-5,TRBD1,TGTGCCAGCAGTTTCGGGACAGGTACTAATCAGCCCCAGCATTTT,CASSFGTGTNQPQHF
NA,TRBV20-1,TRBJ1-2,NA,TGCAGTGCTAGAGAGGCAACCAACTATGGCTACACCTTC,CSAREATNYGYTF
NA,TRBV10-3,TRBJ1-1,NA,TGTGCCATCAGTGAGTCGGGGTCCACGAGTAGGCGACTGATGGAAGCTTTCTTT,CAISESGSTSRRLMEAFF
few,TRBV6-6,TRBJ1-2,TRBD1,TGTGCCAGCACCACCGGGCAAAGACAGGGGGCAATTGGCTACACCTTC,CASTTGQRQGAIGYTF
medium-sized,TRBV12-3/TRBV12-4,TRBJ2-1,TRBD2,TGTGCCAGCAGAGGTAGCGGGAGGGGCGAGCAGTTCTTC,CASRGSGRGEQFF
NA,TRBV3-1,TRBJ2-2,TRBD1,TGTGCCAGCAGCCAAGGCAGGGGGATCACCGGGGAGCTGTTTTTT,CASSQGRGITGELFF
many,TRBV20-1,TRBJ2-5,TRBD2,TGCAGTGCTAGGGTCGCGGGAGCCTATAGGGAGACCCAGTACTTC,CSARVAGAYRETQYF
many,TRBV7-3,TRBJ2-1,NA,TGTGCCAGCAGCTTATCATTAAGCAATGAGCAGTTCTTC,CASSLSLSNEQFF
few,TRBV29-1,TRBJ1-1,NA,TGCAGCGTTGAGCCGGGGAGTACGAACACTGAAGCTTTCTTT,CSVEPGSTNTEAFF
many,TRBV12-3/TRBV12-4,TRBJ1-1,TRBD1,TGTGCCAGCACCGTGACAGGGACAGCTTTCTTT,CASTVTGTAFF
many,TRBV3-1,TRBJ2-1,NA,TGTGCCAGCAGCCCGACGGTCTCCTACAATGAGCAGTTCTTC,CASSPTVSYNEQFF
NA,TRBV15,TRBJ1-1,NA,TGTGCCACCAGCCACGGACCGGGGGGACCTAACACTGAAGCTTTCTTT,CATSHGPGGPNTEAFF
many,TRBV12-3/TRBV12-4,TRBJ1-1,NA,TGTGCCAGCCGGCCACCGGGGGTCAGGAACACTGAAGCTTTCTTT,CASRPPGVRNTEAFF
medium-sized,TRBV12-3/TRBV12-4,TRBJ2-3,NA,TGTGCCAGCAGTTCGCTCGGACGCCCGGATACGCAGTATTTT,CASSSLGRPDTQYF
NA,TRBV11-3,TRBJ2-3,NA,TGTGCCAGCAGCTCCCAACGGTCAGATACGCAGTATTTT,CASSSQRSDTQYF
many,TRBV6-2/TRBV6-3,TRBJ2-1,NA,TGTGCCAGCAGTGATCTAGCCAATGAGCAGTTCTTC,CASSDLANEQFF
many,TRBV11-2,TRBJ2-7,NA,TGTGCCAGCAGCTTATCTTCAGGGGGGAGGTCCGAGCAGTACTTC,CASSLSSGGRSEQYF
few,TRBV9,TRBJ1-2,NA,TGTGCCAGCAGCGTAGAAGGGGTGGGCTATGGCTACACCTTC,CASSVEGVGYGYTF
many,TRBV20-1,TRBJ2-7,TRBD1,TGCAGTGCTAGAGCCGGACAGGGCTCCTACGAGCAGTACTTC,CSARAGQGSYEQYF
many,TRBV15,TRBJ2-3,TRBD2,TGTGCCACCAGCAGAGCCCGGACTAGCGGCACAGATACGCAGTATTTT,CATSRARTSGTDTQYF
many,TRBV12-3/TRBV12-4,TRBJ1-5,NA,TGTGCCAGCAGCACGGGGGGAGCTCAGCCCCAGCATTTT,CASSTGGAQPQHF
few,TRBV7-3,TRBJ2-1,NA,TGTGCCAGCAGCTTAAGGGCTAGCAGCTACAATGAGCAGTTCTTC,CASSLRASSYNEQFF
many,TRBV12-3/TRBV12-4,TRBJ2-2,NA,TGTGCCAGCAAGGGCACCGGGGAGCTGTTTTTT,CASKGTGELFF
NA,TRBV15,TRBJ1-1,NA,TGTGCCACCAGCAGGGACCGACTCATGAACACTGAAGCTTTCTTT,CATSRDRLMNTEAFF
many,TRBV9,TRBJ2-7,NA,TGTGCCAGCAGCCCCCCAGGGTCCTACGAGCAGTACTTC,CASSPPGSYEQYF
many,TRBV7-9,TRBJ1-1,NA,TGTGCCAGCAGCCCCCAATCCGGGGCCTCTACTGAAGCTTTCTTT,CASSPQSGASTEAFF
many,TRBV6-6,TRBJ2-7,NA,TGTGCCAGCACCTACGGGGGGGACAGAACCTACGAGCAGTACTTC,CASTYGGDRTYEQYF
NA,TRBV6-5,TRBJ1-3,NA,TGTGCCAGCAGTCCCCAGTTGGCTGGAAACACCATATATTTT,CASSPQLAGNTIYF
NA,TRBV20-1,TRBJ1-1,TRBD1,TGCAGTGCTAGAGATTTCGCATCAGGGACAGGGGGCACTGAAGCTTTCTTT,CSARDFASGTGGTEAFF
NA,TRBV24-1,TRBJ2-3,NA,TGTGCCACCAGTGATTTGGGGCGGGGAGATACGCAGTATTTT,CATSDLGRGDTQYF